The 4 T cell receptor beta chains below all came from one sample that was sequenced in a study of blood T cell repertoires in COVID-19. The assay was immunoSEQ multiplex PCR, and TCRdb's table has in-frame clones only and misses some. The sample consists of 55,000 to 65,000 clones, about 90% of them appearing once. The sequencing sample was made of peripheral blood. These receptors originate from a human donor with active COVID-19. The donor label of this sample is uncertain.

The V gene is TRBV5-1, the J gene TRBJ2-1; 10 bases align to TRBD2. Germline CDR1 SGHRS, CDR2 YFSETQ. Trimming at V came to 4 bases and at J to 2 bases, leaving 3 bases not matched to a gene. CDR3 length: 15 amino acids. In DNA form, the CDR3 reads TGCGCCAGCAGCGCCGGGACTAGCGCCTACAATGAGCAGTTCTTC. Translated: CASSAGTSAYNEQFF.

The CDR3 DNA reads TGTGCCACCAGCAGGGACATGGGGTATGGCTACACCTTC. As protein: CATSRDMGYGYTF. This chain joins TRBV15 and TRBJ1-2, with D possibly TRBD1 on 5 matching bases. Trimming cost V 3 bases and J 5 bases, with 10 bases left between them. The CDR3 is 13 residues long. Looked up from germline, CDR1 is LNHNV and CDR2 is YYDKDF (reference sequence).

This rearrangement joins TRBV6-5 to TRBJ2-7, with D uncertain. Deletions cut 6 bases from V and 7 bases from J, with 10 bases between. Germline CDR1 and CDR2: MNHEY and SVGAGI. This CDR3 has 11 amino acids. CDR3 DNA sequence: TGTGCCAGCAGCTACGCTAGGGAGCAGTACTTC. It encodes CASSYAREQYF.

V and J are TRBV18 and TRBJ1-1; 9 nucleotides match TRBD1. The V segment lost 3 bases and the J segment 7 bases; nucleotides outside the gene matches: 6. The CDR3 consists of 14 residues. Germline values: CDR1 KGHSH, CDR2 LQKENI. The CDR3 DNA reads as TGTGCCAGCTCACCTCCCGGGACAGGGAATGAAGCTTTCTTT. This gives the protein CASSPPGTGNEAFF.